This TCR beta chain was sequenced for a study of blood T cell repertoires in COVID-19. Study at large: PBMCs, B-cell-depleted T cells, or T cells provided the cDNA or gDNA that made up the material.

CDR1 and CDR2 from the germline V gene are LGHDT and YNNKEL (reference sequence). Trimming at V came to 3 bases and at J to 0 bases, leaving 5 bases not matched to a gene. This CDR3 has 16 amino acids. Measured with immunoSEQ multiplex PCR; TCRdb has only the in-frame clones, and not every one. This sample has tens of thousands of clones, with roughly nine tenths found just once. The sequenced sample was peripheral blood. The rearrangement links TRBV3-1 (or the pseudogene TRBV3-2) to TRBJ2-5; 9 bases match TRBD2. The TCR originated in an older man in a cohort sampled during active COVID-19. The CDR3 protein is CASSHFGGGDQETQYF. In DNA form, the CDR3 reads TGTGCCAGCAGCCACTTCGGCGGGGGGGACCAAGAGACCCAGTACTTC.